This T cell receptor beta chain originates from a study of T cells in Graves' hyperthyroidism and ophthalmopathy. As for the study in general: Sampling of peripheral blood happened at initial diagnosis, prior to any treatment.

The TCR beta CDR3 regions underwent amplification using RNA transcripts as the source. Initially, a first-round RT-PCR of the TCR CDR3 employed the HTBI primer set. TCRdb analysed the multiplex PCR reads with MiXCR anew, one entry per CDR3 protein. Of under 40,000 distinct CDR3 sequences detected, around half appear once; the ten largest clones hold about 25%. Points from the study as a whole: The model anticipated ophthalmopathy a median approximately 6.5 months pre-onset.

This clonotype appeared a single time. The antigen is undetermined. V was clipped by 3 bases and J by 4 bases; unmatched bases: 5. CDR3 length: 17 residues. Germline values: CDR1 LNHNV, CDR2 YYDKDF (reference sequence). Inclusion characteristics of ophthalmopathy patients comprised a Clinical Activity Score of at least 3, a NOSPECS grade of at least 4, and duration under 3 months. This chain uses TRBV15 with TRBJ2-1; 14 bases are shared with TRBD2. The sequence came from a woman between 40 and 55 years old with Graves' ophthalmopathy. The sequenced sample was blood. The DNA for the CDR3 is TGTGCCACCAGCAGTCCGGGACTAGCGGGAGCTTACAATGAGCAGTTCTTC. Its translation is CATSSPGLAGAYNEQFF. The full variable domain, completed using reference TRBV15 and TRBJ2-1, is DAMVIQNPRYQVTQFGKPVTLSCSQTLNHNVMYWYQQKSSQAPKLLFHYYDKDFNNEADTPDNFQSRRPNTSFCFLDIRSPGLGDTAMYLCATSSPGLAGAYNEQFFGPGTRLTVL.